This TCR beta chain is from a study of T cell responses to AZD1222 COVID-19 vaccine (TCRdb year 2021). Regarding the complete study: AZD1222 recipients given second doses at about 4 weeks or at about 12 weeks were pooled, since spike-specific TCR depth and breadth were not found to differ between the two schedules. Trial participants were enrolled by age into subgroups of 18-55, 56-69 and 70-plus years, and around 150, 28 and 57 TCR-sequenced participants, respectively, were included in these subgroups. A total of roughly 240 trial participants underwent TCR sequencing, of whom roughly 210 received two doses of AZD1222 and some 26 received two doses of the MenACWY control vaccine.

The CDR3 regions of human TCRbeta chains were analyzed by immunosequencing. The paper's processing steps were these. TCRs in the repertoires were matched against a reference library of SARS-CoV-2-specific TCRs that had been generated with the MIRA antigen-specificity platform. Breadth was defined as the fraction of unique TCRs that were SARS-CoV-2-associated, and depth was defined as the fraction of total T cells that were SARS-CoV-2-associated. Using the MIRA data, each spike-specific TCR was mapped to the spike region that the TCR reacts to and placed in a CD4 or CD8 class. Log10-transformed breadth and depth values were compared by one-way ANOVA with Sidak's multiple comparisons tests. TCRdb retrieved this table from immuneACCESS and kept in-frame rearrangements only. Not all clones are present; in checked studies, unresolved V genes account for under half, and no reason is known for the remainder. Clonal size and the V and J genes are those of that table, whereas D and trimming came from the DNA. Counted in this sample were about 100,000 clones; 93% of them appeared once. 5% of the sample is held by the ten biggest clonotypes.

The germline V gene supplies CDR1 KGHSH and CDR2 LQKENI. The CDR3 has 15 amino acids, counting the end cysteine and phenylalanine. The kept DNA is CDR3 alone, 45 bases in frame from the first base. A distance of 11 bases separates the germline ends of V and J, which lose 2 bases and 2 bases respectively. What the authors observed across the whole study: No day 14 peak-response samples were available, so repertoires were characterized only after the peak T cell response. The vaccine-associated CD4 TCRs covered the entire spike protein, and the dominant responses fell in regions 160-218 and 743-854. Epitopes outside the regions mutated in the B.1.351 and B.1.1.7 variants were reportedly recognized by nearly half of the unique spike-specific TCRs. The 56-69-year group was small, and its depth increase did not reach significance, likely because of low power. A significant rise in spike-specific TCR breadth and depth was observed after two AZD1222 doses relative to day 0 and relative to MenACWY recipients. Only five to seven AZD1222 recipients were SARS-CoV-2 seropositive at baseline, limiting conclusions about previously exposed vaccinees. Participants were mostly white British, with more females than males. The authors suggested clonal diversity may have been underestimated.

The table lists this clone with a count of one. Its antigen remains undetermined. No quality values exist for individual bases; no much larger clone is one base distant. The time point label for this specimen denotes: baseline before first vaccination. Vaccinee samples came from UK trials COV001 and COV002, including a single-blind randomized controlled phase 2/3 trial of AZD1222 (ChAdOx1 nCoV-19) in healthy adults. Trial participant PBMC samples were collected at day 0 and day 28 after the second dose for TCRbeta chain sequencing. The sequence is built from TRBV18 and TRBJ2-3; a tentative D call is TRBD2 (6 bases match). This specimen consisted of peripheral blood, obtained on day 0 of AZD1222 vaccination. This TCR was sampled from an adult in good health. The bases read TGTGCCAGCTCACCAAGGGACTCGCCCACAGATACGCAGTATTTT. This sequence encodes CASSPRDSPTDTQYF.